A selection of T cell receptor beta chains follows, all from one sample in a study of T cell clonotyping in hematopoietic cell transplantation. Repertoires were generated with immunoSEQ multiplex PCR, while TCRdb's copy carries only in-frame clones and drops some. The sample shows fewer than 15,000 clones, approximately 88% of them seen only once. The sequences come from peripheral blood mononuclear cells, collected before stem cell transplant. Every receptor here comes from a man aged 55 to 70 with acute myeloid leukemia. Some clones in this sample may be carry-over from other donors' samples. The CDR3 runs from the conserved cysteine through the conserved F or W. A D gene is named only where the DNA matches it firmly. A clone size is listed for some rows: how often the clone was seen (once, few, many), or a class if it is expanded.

DNA: TGCAGTGCCGAGGGGCCCGGGGAGCTGTTTTTT; CDR3: CSAEGPGELFF; J: TRBJ2-2; D: -; size: -; V: TRBV20-1
DNA: TGTGCCAGCAGCCAAAAGGGACAGGGAAACACCATATATTTT; CDR3: CASSQKGQGNTIYF; J: TRBJ1-3; D: TRBD1; size: -; V: TRBV7-3
DNA: TGTGCCAGTAGTATTCTGCCCCAACAGGGTGGGAATGAGCAGTTCTTC; CDR3: CASSILPQQGGNEQFF; J: TRBJ2-1; D: -; size: -; V: TRBV19
DNA: TGCGCCAGCAGCTTGGAGCCGAACACTGAAGCTTTCTTT; CDR3: CASSLEPNTEAFF; J: TRBJ1-1; D: -; size: few; V: TRBV5-1
DNA: TGTGCCAGCAGCCCACGACCGGGCGGGGGAGAGATTTTC; CDR3: CASSPRPGGGEIF; J: TRBJ2-7; D: TRBD2; size: -; V: TRBV7-2
DNA: TGTGCCTGGAGTGTACATGGGACAGGGCGTATGAACACTGAAGCTTTCTTT; CDR3: CAWSVHGTGRMNTEAFF; J: TRBJ1-1; D: TRBD1; size: few; V: TRBV30
DNA: TGTGCCAGCAGTGAACGAGTGGCAGGGGGAACCAAAAACATTCAGTACTTC; CDR3: CASSERVAGGTKNIQYF; J: TRBJ2-4; D: TRBD1; size: -; V: TRBV2
DNA: TGTGCCACCAGCAGGGACAGTTACTACGAGCAGTACTTC; CDR3: CATSRDSYYEQYF; J: TRBJ2-7; D: -; size: -; V: TRBV15
DNA: TGTGCCAGCAGCTTAGTTAGCTCCTACAATGAGCAGTTCTTC; CDR3: CASSLVSSYNEQFF; J: TRBJ2-1; D: -; size: -; V: TRBV7-8
DNA: TGTGCCAGCAGCTTAGCTAGCGGGGGAGAAGATACGCAGTATTTT; CDR3: CASSLASGGEDTQYF; J: TRBJ2-3; D: TRBD2; size: -; V: TRBV7-6